This T cell receptor beta chain came from a study of blood T cell repertoires in COVID-19. Study-level information: T cells, B-cell-depleted T cells, or PBMCs supplied cDNA or gDNA.

This clone was detected only once. How the authors handled the data: Amplification from reference gene primers served as the basis for estimated nucleated cell counts. Method: immunoSEQ multiplex PCR; TCRdb's copy keeps in-frame clones and lacks some. V and J calls and clone size are as listed in that table; D and trimming were resolved from the DNA. In the table there are around 200,000 clones, 80% to 90% of which are singletons. The CDR3 spans 11 residues. Trimming left V 11 bases short and J 7 bases short, with 15 bases between. The germline V gene has CDR1 ENHRY and CDR2 SYGVKD. This receptor was identified in an elderly woman with acute or convalescent COVID-19. The rearrangement uses TRBV10-3 and TRBJ2-7; a weak D match, TRBD1 (6 bases). Sequencing input: peripheral blood. In nucleotides, the CDR3 is TGTGCCTCACAGGGATTTAATGAGCAGTACTTC. Amino acid sequence: CASQGFNEQYF.